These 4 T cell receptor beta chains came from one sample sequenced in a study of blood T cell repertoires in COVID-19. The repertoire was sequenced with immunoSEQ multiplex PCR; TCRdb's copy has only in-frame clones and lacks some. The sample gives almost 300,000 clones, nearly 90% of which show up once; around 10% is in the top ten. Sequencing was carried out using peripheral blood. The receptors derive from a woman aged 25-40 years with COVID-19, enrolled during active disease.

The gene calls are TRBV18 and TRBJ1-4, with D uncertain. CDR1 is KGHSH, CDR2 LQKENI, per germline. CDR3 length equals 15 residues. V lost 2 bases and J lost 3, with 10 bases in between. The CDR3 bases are TGTGCCAGCTCACCAGCGGGTATGCCTAATGAAAAACTGTTTTTT. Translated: CASSPAGMPNEKLFF.

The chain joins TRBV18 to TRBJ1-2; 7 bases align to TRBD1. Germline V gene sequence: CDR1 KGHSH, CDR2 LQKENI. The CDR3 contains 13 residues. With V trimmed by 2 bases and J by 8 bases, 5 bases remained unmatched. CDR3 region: CASSPGTVFGYTF. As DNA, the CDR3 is TGTGCCAGCTCACCAGGGACAGTATTCGGCTACACCTTC.

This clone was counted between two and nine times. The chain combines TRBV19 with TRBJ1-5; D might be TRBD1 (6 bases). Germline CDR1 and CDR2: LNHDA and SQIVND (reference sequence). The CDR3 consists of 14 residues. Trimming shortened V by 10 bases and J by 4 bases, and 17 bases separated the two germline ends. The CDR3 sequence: CATKTGTYNQPQHF. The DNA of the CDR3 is TGTGCCACGAAAACCGGGACATATAATCAGCCCCAGCATTTT.

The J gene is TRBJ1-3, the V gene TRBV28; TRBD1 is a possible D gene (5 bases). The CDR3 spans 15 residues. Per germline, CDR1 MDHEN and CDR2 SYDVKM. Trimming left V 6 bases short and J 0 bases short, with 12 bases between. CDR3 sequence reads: CASRPTGDSGNTIYF. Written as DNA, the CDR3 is TGTGCCAGCAGACCGACGGGGGACTCTGGAAACACCATATATTTT.